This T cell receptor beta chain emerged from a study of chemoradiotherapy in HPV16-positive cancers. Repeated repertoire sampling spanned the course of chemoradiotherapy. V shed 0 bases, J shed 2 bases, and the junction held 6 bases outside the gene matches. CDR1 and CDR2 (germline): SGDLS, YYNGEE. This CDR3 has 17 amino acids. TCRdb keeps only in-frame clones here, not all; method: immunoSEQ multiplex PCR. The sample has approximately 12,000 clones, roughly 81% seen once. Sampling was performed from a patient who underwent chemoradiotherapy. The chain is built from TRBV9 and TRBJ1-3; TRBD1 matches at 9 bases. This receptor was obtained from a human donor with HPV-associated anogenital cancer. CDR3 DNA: TGTGCCAGCAGCGTAGTATCCGGACAGGGGACTGGAAACACCATATATTTT. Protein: CASSVVSGQGTGNTIYF.